The sequence of this T cell receptor beta chain was determined in a study of beta chain features in type 1 diabetes. Study-level findings and limits: Within each of all four CD4+ subsets, Type 1 diabetes patients had TCRB CDR3s that were moderately but significantly shorter.

Trimming stripped 1 base from V and 8 bases from J, with 12 bases between. This CDR3 has 13 residues. CDR1 and CDR2 from the germline V gene are GTSNPN and SVGIG (reference sequence). The whole isolated RNA underwent reverse transcription, so sequencing captured expressed TCRB transcripts. Only in-frame clones appear in the TCRdb table, and some are missing; sequencing was by immunoSEQ multiplex PCR. The table records hundreds of thousands of clones, more than 12% of them present only once. This clone was counted a few times. Its specificity is not known. The chain is built from TRBV30 and TRBJ2-4; D not resolved. This clonotype originated in a man between 18 and 35 years old with type 1 diabetes. The sequenced sample was naive CD4+ T cells from blood. As DNA, the CDR3 is TGTGCCTGGAGTGGGGCAGGAAGGGACATTCAGTACTTC. Amino acids: CAWSGAGRDIQYF.